Here is one TCR beta chain with its context. Its antigen is currently unknown. The ends lost 0 bases at V and 8 bases at J; junction bases unmatched: 5. The CDR3 loop spans 14 amino acids. Germline V gene lookup returns CDR1 SGHTA and CDR2 FQGNSA. PCR used 60 Vbeta primers and 13 Jbeta primers. Sequencing was performed with immunoSEQ multiplex PCR; in TCRdb, only in-frame clones are kept and a portion is missing. This repertoire shows fewer than 200,000 clones, around 84% found once; its top ten account for over 2.5%. This specimen comes from a study of cytomegalovirus exposure and HLA in healthy donors. Study-wide results and caveats: Rare TCR sequences dominated, though some public TCRs recurred in many donors.

The source is a young man in good health and CMV-seropositive. The genes are TRBV7-2 and TRBJ1-1, with 8 bases that match TRBD1. Source material: PBMCs. The CDR3 DNA reads TGTGCCAGCAGCTTAGCGCCAGGGGGCATCGAAGCTTTCTTT. Translated, it gives CASSLAPGGIEAFF.